Listed here are 18 T cell receptor beta chains from one sample, sequenced in a study of T cell repertoires in cytomegalovirus infection. The antigens of these receptors remain unknown. TCRdb passed the reads through MiXCR, listing each CDR3 protein once. This sample carries about 360,000 distinct CDR3 sequences, about 34% of them seen once, and the ten largest clones take about 13%. The sample consisted of cultured PBMCs, taken from culture after CMV antigen stimulation. The receptor source for this set is a human donor in good health (CMV status not recorded). Some clones in this sample may be carry-over from other donors' samples.

This clonotype was counted only a few times. This chain connects TRBV12-5 to TRBJ2-1; 9 bases fit TRBD1. The CDR3 has 16 residues. Germline CDR1 is LGHNT and CDR2 is FRNRAP. V lost 3 bases, J lost 6 bases, and 9 bases stayed unmatched. The CDR3 here is CASGFEQGANINEQFF. The CDR3 DNA follows: TGTGCTAGTGGTTTCGAACAGGGGGCGAATATCAATGAGCAGTTCTTC.

The V call is TRBV5-1, the J call TRBJ1-2; D possibly corresponds to TRBD1 (6 bases). The CDR3 extends over 15 amino acids. Looked up from germline, CDR1 is SGHRS and CDR2 is YFSETQ. Trimming removed 4 bases at V and 0 bases at J, with 13 bases between. CDR3 sequence: CASSPGADANYGYTF. The CDR3 DNA sequence: TGCGCCAGCAGCCCAGGGGCGGATGCTAACTATGGCTACACCTTC.

This clonotype has more than one count but fewer than ten. The chain links TRBV20-1 to TRBJ2-7, with TRBD2 matching over 11 bases. With V trimmed by 3 bases and J by 4 bases, 8 bases remained unmatched. The CDR3 runs 15 residues. CDR1 and CDR2 from the germline V gene are DFQATT and SNEGSKA (reference sequence). The CDR3 sequence: CSARTGTSGAYEQYF. The CDR3 nucleotides read TGCAGTGCTAGGACCGGGACTAGCGGTGCATACGAGCAGTACTTC.

The sample holds a few counts of this clonotype. The CDR3 loop reads CASSLGLRDEAFF. CDR3 coding DNA: TGTGCCAGCAGTTTGGGACTAAGGGATGAAGCTTTCTTT. The chain links TRBV12-3 or TRBV12-4 to TRBJ1-1; maybe TRBD1 (5 bases). The CDR3 has 13 residues. Trimming removed 3 bases from V and 7 bases from J, with 12 bases in between.

This clonotype has only one observation. The chain employs TRBV20-1 and TRBJ2-1; the D gene is possibly TRBD2 (7 bases). The germline V and J ends were trimmed by 3 bases and 6 bases, with 9 bases remaining between them. The CDR3 loop spans 12 amino acids. Germline assignment: CDR1 DFQATT and CDR2 SNEGSKA (reference sequence). The CDR3 is CSASRGGNEQFF. CDR3 DNA sequence: TGCAGTGCTAGTAGGGGGGGCAATGAGCAGTTCTTC.

J is TRBJ2-7 and V is TRBV7-9; 11 nucleotides agree with TRBD2. This CDR3 has 15 residues. Losses at the gene ends were 5 bases for V and 2 bases for J; bases not matched to a gene: 5. Germline CDR1 and CDR2: SEHNR and FQNEAQ (reference sequence). CDR3 protein: CASSGGTSGTYEQYF. The CDR3 coding sequence is TGTGCCAGCAGCGGGGGGACTAGCGGAACCTACGAGCAGTACTTC.

This clonotype was counted many times. V is TRBV7-2 and J is TRBJ2-5, with D possibly being TRBD1 or TRBD2 (6 bases each). Germline loops: CDR1 SGHTA, CDR2 FQGNSA. V was pared by 2 bases and J by 2 bases, with 12 bases between. This CDR3 has 15 residues. CDR3 sequence: CASSLRRGLQETQYF. For the CDR3, the DNA is TGTGCCAGCAGCTTACGTCGGGGGCTGCAAGAGACCCAGTACTTC. The whole variable domain, remainder taken from reference TRBV7-2 and TRBJ2-5, is GAGVSQSPSNKVTEKGKDVELRCDPISGHTALYWYRQSLGQGLEFLIYFQGNSAPDKSGLPSDRFSAERTGGSVSTLTIQRTQQEDSAVYLCASSLRRGLQETQYFGPGTRLLVL.

The chain joins TRBV6-8 to TRBJ2-7; TRBD2 matches at 12 bases. This CDR3 spans 17 amino acids. Germline V gene lookup returns CDR1 MNHGY and CDR2 SAAAGT. DNA for the CDR3: TGTGCCAGCAGTTACCGGACTAGCGGGGCCTACTCCTACGAGCAGCACGTC. Encoded protein: CASSYRTSGAYSYEQHV.

This clonotype occurred a few times. The CDR3 loop reads CASSLGGTGNYNEQFF. The CDR3 DNA follows: TGTGCCAGCAGCTTAGGCGGGACAGGGAACTACAATGAGCAGTTCTTC. V is TRBV7-6 and J is TRBJ2-1; TRBD1 aligns across 9 bases. CDR1 and CDR2 from the germline V gene are SGHVS and FNYEAQ. The CDR3 is made up of 16 amino acids. Trimming removed 1 base from V and 3 bases from J; junction bases left unmatched: 4. Supplemented by reference TRBV7-6 and TRBJ2-1, the full variable domain reads GAGVSQSPRYKVTKRGQDVALRCDPISGHVSLYWYRQALGQGPEFLTYFNYEAQQDKSGLPNDRFSAERPEGSISTLTIQRTEQRDSAMYRCASSLGGTGNYNEQFFGPGTRLTVL.

The gene calls are TRBV5-6 and TRBJ2-1, with 11 bases fitting TRBD1. The CDR3 loop spans 15 amino acids. With 4 bases clipped from V and 7 bases from J, the junction kept 7 bases outside the gene matches. Germline V CDR1 and CDR2: SGHDT, YYEEEE. The CDR3 DNA reads as TGTGCCAGCAGCATTATAGGACAGGGGGCGAATGAGCAGTTCTTC. Protein product: CASSIIGQGANEQFF.

The chain employs TRBV19 and TRBJ1-5; tentative D call: TRBD1 (6 bases). Trimming removed 7 bases at V and 1 base at J, with 14 bases between. The V gene's germline CDR1 is LNHDA and CDR2 SQIVND (reference sequence). The CDR3 totals 15 residues. For the CDR3, the DNA is TGTGCCAGTATTCAACAGGGATTGAGCAATCAGCCCCAGCATTTT. Protein: CASIQQGLSNQPQHF.

CDR3: CASGSSGTSGYNEQFF. In DNA, the CDR3 is TGTGCCAGCGGCTCTTCCGGGACTAGCGGGTACAATGAGCAGTTCTTC. V is TRBV28 and J is TRBJ2-1, with TRBD2 matching 12 bases. The CDR3 has 16 amino acids. CDR1 MDHEN and CDR2 SYDVKM come from the germline V gene. With 8 bases clipped from V and 4 bases from J, the junction kept 9 bases outside the gene matches.

V is TRBV19 and J is TRBJ2-5; tentatively, D is TRBD1 (6 bases). Germline CDR1 reads LNHDA; CDR2 reads SQIVND (reference sequence). The V end was cut by 0 bases, the J end by 3 bases, with 14 bases between. The CDR3 is 16 residues long. Written as DNA, the CDR3 is TGTGCCAGTAGTATAGAAAGGACAGAGGACGAAGAGACCCAGTACTTC. Translation: CASSIERTEDEETQYF. Full variable domain (remainder filled in from reference TRBV19 and TRBJ2-5): DGGITQSPKYLFRKEGQNVTLSCEQNLNHDAMYWYRQDPGQGLRLIYYSQIVNDFQKGDIAEGYSVSREKKESFPLTVTSAQKNPTAFYLCASSIERTEDEETQYFGPGTRLLVL.

CDR3 region: CSATRGPSTDTQYF. The CDR3 region has the DNA TGCAGTGCTACGAGGGGACCTAGCACAGATACGCAGTATTTT. This sequence joins TRBV20-1 and TRBJ2-3, with D perhaps TRBD1 or TRBD2 (5 bases each). The CDR3 loop spans 14 amino acids. The V and J ends lost 4 bases and 0 bases respectively, with 11 bases between them. The germline V gene encodes CDR1 DFQATT and CDR2 SNEGSKA (reference sequence).

This clonotype has a handful of counts. The chain is built from TRBV12-3 or TRBV12-4 and TRBJ2-1, with TRBD1 as a possible D gene (5 bases). The CDR3 runs 14 residues. V shed 3 bases and J shed 6 bases, with 12 bases lying between them. CDR3 nucleotides: TGTGCCAGCAGTTTGAATGCAGGGTTCAATGAGCAGTTCTTC. It translates to CASSLNAGFNEQFF.

The rearrangement uses TRBV7-2 and TRBJ1-4, with D tentatively TRBD1 (5 bases). This CDR3 contains 15 residues. V was pared by 6 bases and J by 8 bases, with 19 bases between. The germline V gene encodes CDR1 SGHTA and CDR2 FQGNSA. As DNA, the CDR3 is TGTGCCAGCAGGAAAGGGGACTTAGTCGGCGAAAAACTGTTTTTT. This translates into CASRKGDLVGEKLFF. Combining the CDR3 with reference TRBV7-2 and TRBJ1-4 gives the whole variable domain GAGVSQSPSNKVTEKGKDVELRCDPISGHTALYWYRQSLGQGLEFLIYFQGNSAPDKSGLPSDRFSAERTGGSVSTLTIQRTQQEDSAVYLCASRKGDLVGEKLFFGSGTQLSVL.

The table lists this clonotype with a few counts. This chain uses TRBV7-9 with TRBJ2-5; 9 bases align to TRBD1. The junction had 14 bases not matched to a gene; V was cut back by 7 bases and J by 5 bases. The CDR3 contains 16 residues. Per germline, CDR1 SEHNR and CDR2 FQNEAQ (reference sequence). CDR3 sequence: CASTSTGTGLRETQYF. DNA of the CDR3: TGTGCCAGCACCTCAACCGGGACAGGGTTGAGGGAGACCCAGTACTTC.

V usage is TRBV27 and J usage is TRBJ2-3; D is ambiguous. The V gene lost 3 bases and the J gene lost 4 bases, with 14 bases spanning the gap. Germline V gene data show CDR1 as MNHEY and CDR2 as SMNVEV (reference sequence). The CDR3 has 15 residues. The CDR3 is CASSLRSLPPDTQYF. CDR3 bases: TGTGCCAGCAGTTTGAGGAGTCTTCCGCCAGATACGCAGTATTTT.